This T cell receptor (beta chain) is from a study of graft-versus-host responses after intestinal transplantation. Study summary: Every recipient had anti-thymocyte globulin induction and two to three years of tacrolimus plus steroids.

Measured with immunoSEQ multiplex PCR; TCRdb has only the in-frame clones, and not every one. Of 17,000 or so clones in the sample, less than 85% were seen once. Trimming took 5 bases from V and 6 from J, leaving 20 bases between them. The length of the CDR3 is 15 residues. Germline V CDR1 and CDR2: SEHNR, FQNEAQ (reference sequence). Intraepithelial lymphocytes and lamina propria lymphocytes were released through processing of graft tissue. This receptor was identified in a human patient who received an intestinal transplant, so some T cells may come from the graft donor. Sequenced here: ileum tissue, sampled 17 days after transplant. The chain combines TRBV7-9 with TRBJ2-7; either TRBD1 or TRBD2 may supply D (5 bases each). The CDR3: CASSPYAGTVSEQYF. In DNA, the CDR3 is TGTGCCAGCAGCCCCTATGCCGGGACCGTCTCCGAGCAGTACTTC.